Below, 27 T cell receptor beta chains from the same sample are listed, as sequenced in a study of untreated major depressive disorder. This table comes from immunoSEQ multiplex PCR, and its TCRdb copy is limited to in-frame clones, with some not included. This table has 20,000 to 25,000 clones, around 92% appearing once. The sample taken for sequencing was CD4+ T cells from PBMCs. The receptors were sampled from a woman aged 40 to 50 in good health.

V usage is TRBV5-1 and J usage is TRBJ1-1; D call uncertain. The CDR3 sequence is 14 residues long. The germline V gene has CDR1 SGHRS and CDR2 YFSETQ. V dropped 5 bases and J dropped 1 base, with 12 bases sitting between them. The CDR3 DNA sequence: TGCGCCAGCAGGGGTGCTATAGCGAACACTGAAGCTTTCTTT. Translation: CASRGAIANTEAFF.

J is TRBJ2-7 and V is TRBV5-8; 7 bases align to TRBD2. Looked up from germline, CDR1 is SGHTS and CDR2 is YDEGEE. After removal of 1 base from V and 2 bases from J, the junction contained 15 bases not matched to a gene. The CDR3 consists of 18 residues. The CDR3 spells CASSLRGVFARSAYEQYF. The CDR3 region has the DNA TGTGCCAGCAGCTTGCGGGGGGTATTCGCCAGGTCGGCCTACGAGCAGTACTTC.

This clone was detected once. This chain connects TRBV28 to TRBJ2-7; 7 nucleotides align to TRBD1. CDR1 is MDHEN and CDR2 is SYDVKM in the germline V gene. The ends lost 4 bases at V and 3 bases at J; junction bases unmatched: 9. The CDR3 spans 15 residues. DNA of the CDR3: TGTGCCAGCAGTTCCACCGGCAGGGGGAACTACGAGCAGTACTTC. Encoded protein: CASSSTGRGNYEQYF.

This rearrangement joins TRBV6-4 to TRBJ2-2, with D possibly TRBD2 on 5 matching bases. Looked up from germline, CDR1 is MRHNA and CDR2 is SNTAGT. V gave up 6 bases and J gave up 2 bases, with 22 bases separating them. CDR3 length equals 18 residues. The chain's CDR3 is CASSVRPLSGANTGELFF. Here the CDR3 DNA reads TGTGCCAGCAGCGTCCGTCCCTTGAGCGGCGCAAACACCGGGGAGCTGTTTTTT.

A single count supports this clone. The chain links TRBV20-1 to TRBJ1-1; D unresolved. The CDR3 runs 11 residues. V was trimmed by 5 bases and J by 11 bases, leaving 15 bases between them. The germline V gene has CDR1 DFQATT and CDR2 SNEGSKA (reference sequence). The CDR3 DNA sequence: TGCAGTGCTTACCTGGACCAACGGGCTTTCTTT. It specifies CSAYLDQRAFF.

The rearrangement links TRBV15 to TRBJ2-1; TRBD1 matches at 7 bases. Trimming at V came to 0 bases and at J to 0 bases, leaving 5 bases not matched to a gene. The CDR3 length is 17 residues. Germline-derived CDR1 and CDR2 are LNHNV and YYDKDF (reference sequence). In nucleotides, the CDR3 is TGTGCCACCAGCAGAGATCCTGCAGGGGGCTCCTACAATGAGCAGTTCTTC. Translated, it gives CATSRDPAGGSYNEQFF. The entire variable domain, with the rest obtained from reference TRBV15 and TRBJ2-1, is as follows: DAMVIQNPRYQVTQFGKPVTLSCSQTLNHNVMYWYQQKSSQAPKLLFHYYDKDFNNEADTPDNFQSRRPNTSFCFLDIRSPGLGDTAMYLCATSRDPAGGSYNEQFFGPGTRLTVL.

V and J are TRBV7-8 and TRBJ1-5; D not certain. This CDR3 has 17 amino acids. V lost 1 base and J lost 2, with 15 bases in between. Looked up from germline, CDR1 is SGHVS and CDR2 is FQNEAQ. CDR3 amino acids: CASSLGSRHGGNQPQHF. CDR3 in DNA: TGTGCCAGCAGCTTAGGTTCGCGACATGGAGGCAATCAGCCCCAGCATTTT.

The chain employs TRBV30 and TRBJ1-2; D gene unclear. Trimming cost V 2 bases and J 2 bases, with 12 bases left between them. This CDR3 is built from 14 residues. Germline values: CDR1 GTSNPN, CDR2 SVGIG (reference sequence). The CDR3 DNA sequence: TGTGCCTGGAGTTCACAGCTCCTAAACTATGGCTACACCTTC. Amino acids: CAWSSQLLNYGYTF.

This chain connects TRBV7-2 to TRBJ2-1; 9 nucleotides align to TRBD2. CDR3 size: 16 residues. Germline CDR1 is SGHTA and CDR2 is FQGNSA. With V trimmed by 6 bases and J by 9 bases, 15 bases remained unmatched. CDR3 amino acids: CASRNLPAGGPGEQFF. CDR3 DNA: TGTGCCAGCAGGAACCTCCCCGCGGGAGGGCCCGGTGAGCAGTTCTTC.

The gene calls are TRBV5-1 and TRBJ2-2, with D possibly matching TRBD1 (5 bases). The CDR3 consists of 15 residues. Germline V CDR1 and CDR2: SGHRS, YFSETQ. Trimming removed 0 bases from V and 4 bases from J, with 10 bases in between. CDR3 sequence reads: CASSLEGATTGELFF. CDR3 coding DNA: TGCGCCAGCAGCTTGGAAGGGGCTACCACCGGGGAGCTGTTTTTT.

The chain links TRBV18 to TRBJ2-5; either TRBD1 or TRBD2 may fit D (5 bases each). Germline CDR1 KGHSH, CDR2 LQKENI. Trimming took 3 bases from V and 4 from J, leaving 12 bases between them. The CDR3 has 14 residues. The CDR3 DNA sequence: TGTGCCAGCTCACCTAACGGGGCCTCAGAGACCCAGTACTTC. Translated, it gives CASSPNGASETQYF. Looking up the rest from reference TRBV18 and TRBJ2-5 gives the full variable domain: NAGVMQNPRHLVRRRGQEARLRCSPMKGHSHVYWYRQLPEEGLKFMVYLQKENIIDESGMPKERFSAEFPKEGPSILRIQQVVRGDSAAYFCASSPNGASETQYFGPGTRLLVL.

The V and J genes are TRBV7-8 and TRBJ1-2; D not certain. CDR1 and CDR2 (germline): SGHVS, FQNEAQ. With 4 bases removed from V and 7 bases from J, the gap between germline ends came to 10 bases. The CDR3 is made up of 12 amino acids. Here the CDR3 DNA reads TGTGCCAGCAGCTCGGCGCCGGGTGGCTACACCTTC. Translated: CASSSAPGGYTF.

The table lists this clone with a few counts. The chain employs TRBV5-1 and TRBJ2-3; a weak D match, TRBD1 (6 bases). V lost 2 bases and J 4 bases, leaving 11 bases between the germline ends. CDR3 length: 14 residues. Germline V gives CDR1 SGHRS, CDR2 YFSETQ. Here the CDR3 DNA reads TGCGCCAGCAGCTTAACAGGGCAAGCAGATACGCAGTATTTT. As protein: CASSLTGQADTQYF.

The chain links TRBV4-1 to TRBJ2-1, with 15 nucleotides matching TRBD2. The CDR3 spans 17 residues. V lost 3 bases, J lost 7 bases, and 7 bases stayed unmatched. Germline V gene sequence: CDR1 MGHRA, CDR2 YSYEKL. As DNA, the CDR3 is TGCGCCAGCAGCCACTACCTAGGACTAGCGGGAGGGAATGAGCAGTTCTTC. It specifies CASSHYLGLAGGNEQFF.

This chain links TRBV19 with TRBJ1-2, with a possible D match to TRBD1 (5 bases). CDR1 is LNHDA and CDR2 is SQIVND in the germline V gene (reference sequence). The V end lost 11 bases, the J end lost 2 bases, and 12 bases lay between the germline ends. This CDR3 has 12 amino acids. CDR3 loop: CASYRLNYGYTF. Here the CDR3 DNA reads TGTGCCTCATACAGGCTAAACTATGGCTACACCTTC.

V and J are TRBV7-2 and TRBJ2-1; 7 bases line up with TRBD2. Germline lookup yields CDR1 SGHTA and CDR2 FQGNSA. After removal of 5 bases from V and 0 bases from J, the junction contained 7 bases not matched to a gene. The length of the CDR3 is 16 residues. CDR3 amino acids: CASSKLARSSYNEQFF. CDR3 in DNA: TGTGCCAGCAGCAAACTAGCGCGTAGCTCCTACAATGAGCAGTTCTTC.

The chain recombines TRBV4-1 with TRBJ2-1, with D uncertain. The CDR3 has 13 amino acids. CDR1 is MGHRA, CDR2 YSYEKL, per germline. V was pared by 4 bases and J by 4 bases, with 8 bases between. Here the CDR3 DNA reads TGCGCCAGCAGCCTAGACCTGTACAATGAGCAGTTCTTC. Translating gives CASSLDLYNEQFF.

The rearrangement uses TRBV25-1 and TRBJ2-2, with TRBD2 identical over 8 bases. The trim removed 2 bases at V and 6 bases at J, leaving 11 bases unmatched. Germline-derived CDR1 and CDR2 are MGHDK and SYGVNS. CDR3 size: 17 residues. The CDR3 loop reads CASSEPSGSDRSGELFF. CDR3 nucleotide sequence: TGTGCCAGCAGTGAACCTAGCGGGTCAGATCGGTCCGGGGAGCTGTTTTTT.

CDR3 region: CASSQPGPGNSPLHF. The CDR3 DNA follows: TGTGCCAGTAGCCAACCGGGACCGGGAAATTCACCCCTCCACTTT. J is TRBJ1-6 and V is TRBV19; a weak D match, TRBD1 (5 bases). Germline CDR1 reads LNHDA; CDR2 reads SQIVND (reference sequence). The CDR3 extends over 15 amino acids. The ends were cut back, 6 bases at V and 7 bases at J, with 16 bases in the middle.

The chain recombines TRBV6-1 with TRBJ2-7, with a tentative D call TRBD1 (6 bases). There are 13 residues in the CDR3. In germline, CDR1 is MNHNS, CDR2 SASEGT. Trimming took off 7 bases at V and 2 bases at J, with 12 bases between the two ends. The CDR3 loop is CASIRTAPYEQYF. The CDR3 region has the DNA TGTGCCAGCATAAGGACAGCGCCCTACGAGCAGTACTTC.

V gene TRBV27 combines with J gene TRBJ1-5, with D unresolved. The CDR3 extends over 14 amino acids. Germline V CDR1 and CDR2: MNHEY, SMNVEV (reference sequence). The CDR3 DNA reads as TGTGCTTCAGCAGTAGATTATAGCAATCAGCCCCAGCATTTT. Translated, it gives CASAVDYSNQPQHF.

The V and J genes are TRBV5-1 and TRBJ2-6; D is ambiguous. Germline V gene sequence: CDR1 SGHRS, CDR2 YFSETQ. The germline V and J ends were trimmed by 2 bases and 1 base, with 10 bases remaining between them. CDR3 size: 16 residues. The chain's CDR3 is CASSLQENSGANVLTF. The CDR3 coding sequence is TGCGCCAGCAGCTTACAAGAAAATTCTGGGGCCAACGTCCTGACTTTC.

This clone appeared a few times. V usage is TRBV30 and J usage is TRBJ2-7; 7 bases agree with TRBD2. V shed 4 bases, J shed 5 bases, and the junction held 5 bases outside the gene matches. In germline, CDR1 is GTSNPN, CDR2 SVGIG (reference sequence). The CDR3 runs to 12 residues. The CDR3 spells CAWNDSGNEQYF. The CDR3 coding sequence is TGTGCCTGGAACGACAGCGGGAACGAGCAGTACTTC.

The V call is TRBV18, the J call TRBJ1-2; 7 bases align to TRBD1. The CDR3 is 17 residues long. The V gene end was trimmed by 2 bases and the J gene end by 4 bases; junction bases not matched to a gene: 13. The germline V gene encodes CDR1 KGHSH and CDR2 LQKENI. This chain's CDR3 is CASSPSTGDLPAYGYTF. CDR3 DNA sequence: TGTGCCAGCTCACCAAGCACAGGGGACTTGCCAGCCTATGGCTACACCTTC. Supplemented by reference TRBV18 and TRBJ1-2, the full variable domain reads NAGVMQNPRHLVRRRGQEARLRCSPMKGHSHVYWYRQLPEEGLKFMVYLQKENIIDESGMPKERFSAEFPKEGPSILRIQQVVRGDSAAYFCASSPSTGDLPAYGYTFGSGTRLTVV.

In nucleotides, the CDR3 is TGCGCCAGCAGCTTGGCCCTGGGCGGGGATGAGCAGTTCTTC. Translation: CASSLALGGDEQFF. This sequence joins TRBV5-1 and TRBJ2-1; possible D gene TRBD2, 6 bases. The CDR3 covers 14 residues. Germline V CDR1 and CDR2: SGHRS, YFSETQ. The ends were cut back, 0 bases at V and 8 bases at J, with 12 bases in the middle.

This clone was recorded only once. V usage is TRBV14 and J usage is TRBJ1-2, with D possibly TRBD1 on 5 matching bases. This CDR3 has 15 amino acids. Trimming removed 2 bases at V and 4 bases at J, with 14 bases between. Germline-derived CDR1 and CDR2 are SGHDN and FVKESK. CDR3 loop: CASSQLRQPPYGYTF. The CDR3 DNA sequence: TGTGCCAGCAGCCAACTAAGACAGCCACCCTATGGCTACACCTTC.

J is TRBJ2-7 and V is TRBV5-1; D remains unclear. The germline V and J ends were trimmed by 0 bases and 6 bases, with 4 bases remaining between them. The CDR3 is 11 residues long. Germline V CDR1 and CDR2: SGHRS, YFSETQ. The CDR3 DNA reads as TGCGCCAGCAGCTTGGAAAGCGAGCAGTACTTC. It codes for CASSLESEQYF.